This TCR beta chain was identified in a study of T cell repertoires in ileal Crohn's disease. Only a few counts were recorded for this clone. Trimming took off 5 bases at V and 10 bases at J, with 15 bases between the two ends. This CDR3 comprises 14 residues. Germline V gene sequence: CDR1 SGHAT, CDR2 FQNNGV. Clones were sequenced by immunoSEQ multiplex PCR, and TCRdb holds only the in-frame ones, with some missing. Of over 14,000 clones in the sample, over 65% are singletons; the top ten hold almost 4.5%. This receptor was identified in an adult with Crohn's disease. Sequenced sample: ileal tissue. V and J are TRBV11-2 and TRBJ1-6; no reliable D call. The CDR3 DNA reads as TGTGCCAGCAGCCCCGTGGTGGGCCAGTCACCCCTCCACTTT. Protein: CASSPVVGQSPLHF. Based on the CDR3 plus reference TRBV11-2 and TRBJ1-6, the full variable domain is EAGVAQSPRYKIIEKRQSVAFWCNPISGHATLYWYQQILGQGPKLLIQFQNNGVVDDSQLPKDRFSAERLKGVDSTLKIQPAKLEDSAVYLCASSPVVGQSPLHFGNGTRLTVT.